The 5 T cell receptor beta chains below come from one sample, sequenced in a study of cytomegalovirus exposure and HLA in healthy donors. PCR employed 60 Vbeta and 13 Jbeta primers. Assay used: immunoSEQ multiplex PCR; TCRdb lists only in-frame clones, some missing. The data show about 71,000 clones, about two thirds seen once. Sequencing input: PBMCs. These receptors originate from a man aged 40-49 years in good health and CMV-seropositive.

V usage is TRBV18 and J usage is TRBJ1-5; 9 positions match TRBD1. Germline CDR1 is KGHSH and CDR2 is LQKENI. The V gene end was trimmed by 3 bases and the J gene end by 4 bases; junction bases not matched to a gene: 4. The CDR3 totals 15 residues. The CDR3 sequence is CASSPGTGRNQPQHF. As DNA, the CDR3 is TGTGCCAGCTCACCGGGGACAGGGCGAAATCAGCCCCAGCATTTT.

This clone appeared a few times. CDR3 in amino acids: CAISELGQGPKNIQYF. CDR3 coding DNA: TGTGCCATCAGTGAGCTAGGACAGGGCCCCAAAAACATTCAGTACTTC. The chain recombines TRBV10-3 with TRBJ2-4, with 8 bases aligning to TRBD1. Trimming at V came to 2 bases and at J to 2 bases, leaving 5 bases not matched to a gene. Looked up from germline, CDR1 is ENHRY and CDR2 is SYGVKD. The CDR3 extends over 16 amino acids.

The V and J genes are TRBV29-1 and TRBJ1-1, with D unresolved. CDR1 is SQVTM and CDR2 is ANQGSEA in the germline V gene. V dropped 5 bases and J dropped 3 bases, with 13 bases sitting between them. This CDR3 has 13 amino acids. The CDR3 loop is CSVLISGDTEAFF. CDR3 nucleotide sequence: TGCAGCGTTCTTATATCCGGGGACACTGAAGCTTTCTTT.

This clone was seen a few times. The chain combines TRBV11-2 with TRBJ2-7, with 7 bases lining up with TRBD2. Germline V gene lookup returns CDR1 SGHAT and CDR2 FQNNGV. V lost 2 bases to trimming and J lost 2 bases; unmatched junction nucleotides: 6. The CDR3 runs 15 residues. In DNA, the CDR3 is TGTGCCAGCAGCTTAAGGGAGGGCAGACCCTACGAGCAGTACTTC. Amino acid sequence: CASSLREGRPYEQYF.

The V gene is TRBV5-1, the J gene TRBJ2-2; D is possibly TRBD1 (6 bases). V was cut by 2 bases and J by 2 bases, with 10 bases left in between. This CDR3 is 15 amino acids long. Germline V lookup: CDR1 SGHRS, CDR2 YFSETQ. CDR3 sequence: CASSFRDTNTGELFF. CDR3 coding DNA: TGCGCCAGCAGCTTTCGGGACACCAACACCGGGGAGCTGTTTTTT.